This T cell receptor (beta chain) was recovered during a study of cytomegalovirus exposure and HLA in healthy donors. With 3 bases removed from V and 5 bases from J, the gap between germline ends came to 3 bases. The length of the CDR3 is 11 residues. Germline V gene data show CDR1 as SGDLS and CDR2 as YYNGEE. Points from the study as a whole: The study put around 180 TCR beta chains on its list as cytomegalovirus-associated. Later analysis identified a missense DCLRE1C variant that was linked to TCR beta V- and J-gene trimming.

The PCR ran on 60 Vbeta and 13 Jbeta primers. Measured with immunoSEQ multiplex PCR; TCRdb has only the in-frame clones, and not every one. This sample's clone table lists over 80,000 clones. Concerning this clone: As yet, its antigen is unknown.

J is TRBJ2-1 and V is TRBV9; D remains ambiguous. Material for sequencing was PBMCs. This TCR was recovered from a girl under 18 in good health and CMV-seropositive. CDR3 loop: CASSGDNEQFF. The CDR3 DNA reads TGTGCCAGCAGCGGCGACAATGAGCAGTTCTTC.